Each of the 2 T cell receptor beta chains below was sequenced from the same sample in a study of blood T cell repertoires in COVID-19. Repertoires were generated with immunoSEQ multiplex PCR, while TCRdb's copy carries only in-frame clones and drops some. The sample lists more than 100,000 clones; about 80% were seen once. Source material: PBMCs or T cells enriched from blood (not recorded which). These receptors all come from a man aged 40-50 years with acute COVID-19.

V usage is TRBV30 and J usage is TRBJ2-1; D may be TRBD1 (5 bases). V was cut by 1 base and J by 5 bases, with 9 bases left in between. Germline V gene data show CDR1 as GTSNPN and CDR2 as SVGIG (reference sequence). The CDR3 totals 13 residues. Here the CDR3 reads CAWSDTGNNEQFF. CDR3 sequence (DNA): TGTGCCTGGAGTGATACAGGCAACAATGAGCAGTTCTTC. The whole variable domain, filled in from reference TRBV30 and TRBJ2-1, reads SQTIHQWPATLVQPVGSPLSLECTVEGTSNPNLYWYRQAAGRGLQLLFYSVGIGQISSEVPQNLSASRPQDRQFILSSKKLLLSDSGFYLCAWSDTGNNEQFFGPGTRLTVL.

The chain employs TRBV29-1 and TRBJ1-5, with TRBD1 as a possible D gene (6 bases). This CDR3 spans 12 amino acids. V was clipped by 7 bases and J by 4 bases, with 11 bases between them. The germline CDR1 and CDR2 sequences are SQVTM and ANQGSEA. The CDR3 nucleotides read TGCAGCGCTACAGGGCCTAATCAGCCCCAGCATTTT. The encoded protein is CSATGPNQPQHF. The entire variable domain, with the rest obtained from reference TRBV29-1 and TRBJ1-5, is as follows: SAVISQKPSRDICQRGTSLTIQCQVDSQVTMMFWYRQQPGQSLTLIATANQGSEATYESGFVIDKFPISRPNLTFSTLTVSNMSPEDSSIYLCSATGPNQPQHFGDGTRLSIL.